This TCR beta chain emerged from a study of blood T cell repertoires in COVID-19. Study-wide background: COVID-19 samples from acute and convalescent phases originated in the United States, Italy and Spain.

This CDR3 contains 15 residues. Trimming took 6 bases from V and 9 from J; bases not matched to a gene: 8. Germline V lookup: CDR1 SNHLY, CDR2 FYNNEI. Data came from immunoSEQ multiplex PCR; TCRdb stores just in-frame clones and leaves some out. Among tens of thousands of clones, roughly 82% were seen once, and the ten largest hold around 27%. Input material: peripheral blood. This clonotype originated in a woman older than 75 with active or convalescent COVID-19. The chain employs TRBV2 and TRBJ1-6; 10 positions match TRBD1. The chain's CDR3 is CASRETGGDGSPLHF. The CDR3 DNA follows: TGTGCCAGCAGGGAGACAGGGGGCGATGGTTCACCCCTCCACTTT.